These 22 T cell receptor beta chains came from one sample sequenced in a study of T-cell reconstitution after alpha-beta-depleted transplantation in children. A TCRbeta library incorporating unique molecular identifiers was prepared. Each CDR3 protein is one row after TCRdb ran MiXCR on the PCR reads. The table has around 8,800 distinct CDR3 sequences, 17% seen once. Sequenced material: PBMCs, mostly from graft donor cells, taken 60 days after TCRalphabeta/CD19-depleted stem cell transplant. These TCRs come from a girl under three years old who had a stem cell transplant for combined immunodeficiency, so the T cells may come from the graft donor.

The chain employs TRBV6-2 or TRBV6-3 and TRBJ1-1, with D tentatively TRBD1 (5 bases). V was cut by 2 bases and J by 1 base, with 14 bases left in between. CDR3 length: 16 residues. Germline assignment: CDR1 MNHEY and CDR2 SVGEGT. CDR3 sequence: CASSYVRGTANTEAFF. As DNA, the CDR3 is TGTGCCAGCAGTTACGTACGTGGGACGGCGAACACTGAAGCTTTCTTT.

A remark on this clonotype: One junction end disagrees with the germline gene, perhaps due to a read error. The V gene is TRBV20-1, the J gene TRBJ2-5; the D gene is possibly TRBD2 (7 bases). The CDR3 sequence is 14 residues long. CDR1 and CDR2 from the germline V gene are DFQATT and SNEGSKA (reference sequence). The CDR3 DNA is TGCAGTGCTAGAAGGGGGGGCCCGTGGGGGACCCAGCACTTC. This codes for CSARRGGPWGTQHF.

This clonotype was counted at least ten times. The CDR3 nucleotides read TGTGCCAGCTCAGAAAATCGACTAGCGGGAGATCCCTACAATGAGCAGTTCTTC. Its translation is CASSENRLAGDPYNEQFF. The chain has TRBV18 and TRBJ2-1, with TRBD2 matching over 12 bases. Germline CDR1 is KGHSH and CDR2 is LQKENI. With V trimmed by 5 bases and J by 2 bases, 10 bases remained unmatched. The CDR3 runs 18 residues.

The sample holds many counts of this clonotype. The chain joins TRBV7-2 to TRBJ1-2; no definite D call. Deletions cut 5 bases from V and 1 base from J, with 11 bases between. Germline CDR1 reads SGHTA; CDR2 reads FQGNSA. This CDR3 is built from 14 residues. This CDR3 reads CASSMAQLNYGYTF. Written as DNA, the CDR3 is TGTGCCAGCAGCATGGCACAGCTTAACTATGGCTACACCTTC.

This clonotype was recorded at least ten times. The genes are TRBV12-3 or TRBV12-4 and TRBJ2-5; 8 bases fit TRBD1. Trimming took 1 base from V and 1 from J; bases not matched to a gene: 2. The CDR3 runs 15 residues. Here the CDR3 DNA reads TGTGCCAGCAGTTTAGGAGGGACAGGCCAAGAGACCCAGTACTTC. It is translated as CASSLGGTGQETQYF.

The V gene is TRBV7-9, the J gene TRBJ1-2; 10 bases are a match to TRBD1. V trimming: 3 bases; J trimming: 4 bases; junction bases outside the gene matches: 8. Germline CDR1 and CDR2: SEHNR and FQNEAQ (reference sequence). The CDR3 sequence is 16 residues long. CDR3 sequence: CASSFSGTGDLYGYTF. CDR3 bases: TGTGCCAGCAGCTTCTCCGGGACAGGGGACCTCTATGGCTACACCTTC.

This chain's CDR3 is CAVRGGGSTDTQYF. The CDR3 DNA reads as TGTGCCGTTCGGGGGGGGGGAAGCACAGATACGCAGTATTTT. The chain has TRBV6-5 and TRBJ2-3, with 8 nucleotides matching TRBD2. Germline CDR1 and CDR2: MNHEY and SVGAGI. Trimming cost V 11 bases and J 0 bases; bases outside gene matches: 7. The CDR3 runs to 14 residues.

The V and J genes are TRBV6-5 and TRBJ1-3; possible D gene TRBD1, 6 bases. This CDR3 region has 16 residues. V lost 2 bases, J lost 4 bases, and 15 bases lay in between. Per germline, CDR1 MNHEY and CDR2 SVGAGI. CDR3 sequence (DNA): TGTGCCAGCAGTTACGTCTCACAGGGAGCGGGAAACACCATATATTTT. It translates to CASSYVSQGAGNTIYF.

This clonotype was found a few times. A read error is possible here, since a much larger clone lies one base away. The V gene is TRBV7-3, the J gene TRBJ2-5; D is ambiguous. Trimming shortened V by 1 base and J by 1 base, and 7 bases separated the two germline ends. Germline V gene data show CDR1 as SGHTA and CDR2 as FQGTGA. CDR3 length equals 14 residues. CDR3 sequence reads: CASSLRVSQETQYF. In DNA, the CDR3 is TGTGCCAGCAGCTTAAGGGTTAGCCAAGAGACCCAGTACTTC.

V usage is TRBV5-1 and J usage is TRBJ2-1, with D unclear. Germline CDR1 is SGHRS and CDR2 is YFSETQ. V lost 0 bases to trimming and J lost 5 bases, with 9 bases between them. The CDR3 has 14 residues. The CDR3 sequence is CASSLGAGHNEQFF. DNA of the CDR3: TGCGCCAGCAGCTTGGGGGCCGGCCACAATGAGCAGTTCTTC.

V is TRBV5-5 and J is TRBJ1-1, with D perhaps matching TRBD1 (5 bases). This CDR3 comprises 16 residues. Germline CDR1 is SGHKS and CDR2 is YYEKEE (reference sequence). V gave up 0 bases and J gave up 4 bases, with 16 bases separating them. Written as DNA, the CDR3 is TGTGCCAGCAGCTTGGGCACCGGGGACCTCGGCACTGAAGCTTTCTTT. This codes for CASSLGTGDLGTEAFF. The complete variable domain, with remaining parts taken from reference TRBV5-5 and TRBJ1-1, reads DAGVTQSPTHLIKTRGQQVTLRCSPISGHKSVSWYQQVLGQGPQFIFQYYEKEERGRGNFPDRFSARQFPNYSSELNVNALLLGDSALYLCASSLGTGDLGTEAFFGQGTRLTVV.

The chain is built from TRBV5-4 and TRBJ1-6; D gene ambiguous. Germline V gene sequence: CDR1 SGHNT, CDR2 YYREEE (reference sequence). Between the trimmed V and J ends, which lost 1 base and 7 bases, there was a span of 3 bases. The CDR3 length is 12 residues. The CDR3 loop is CASSLQNSPLHF. CDR3 DNA sequence: TGTGCCAGCAGCTTGCAGAATTCACCCCTCCACTTT. Combining the CDR3 with reference TRBV5-4 and TRBJ1-6 gives the whole variable domain ETGVTQSPTHLIKTRGQQVTLRCSSQSGHNTVSWYQQALGQGPQFIFQYYREEENGRGNFPPRFSGLQFPNYSSELNVNALELDDSALYLCASSLQNSPLHFGNGTRLTVT.

Ten or more counts support this clonotype. J is TRBJ2-7 and V is TRBV29-1; TRBD2 aligns across 12 bases. Germline assignment: CDR1 SQVTM and CDR2 ANQGSEA. V gave up 7 bases and J gave up 5 bases; unmatched junction bases: 9. The length of the CDR3 is 14 residues. CDR3 sequence (DNA): TGCAGCGCCACCCTAGCGGGAGGGCCCCACGAGCAGTACTTC. Translating it yields CSATLAGGPHEQYF.

This clonotype was observed at least ten times. The chain employs TRBV2 and TRBJ2-5; D remains ambiguous. The CDR3 has 12 residues. Germline V gene data show CDR1 as SNHLY and CDR2 as FYNNEI. The ends were cut back, 4 bases at V and 5 bases at J, with 8 bases in the middle. The CDR3 is CASSVAYETQYF. CDR3 in DNA: TGTGCCAGCAGTGTCGCGTACGAGACCCAGTACTTC.

This clonotype was seen ten or more times. The rearrangement uses TRBV6-5 and TRBJ2-4, with TRBD2 matching 8 bases. This CDR3 region has 16 residues. The germline V gene encodes CDR1 MNHEY and CDR2 SVGAGI. The J segment lost 9 bases and the V segment lost 6 bases, leaving 16 bases of the junction unmatched. CDR3 DNA: TGTGCCAGCAGCGATAACCCCGGGACTAGATTCGGCATTCAGTACTTC. Residues: CASSDNPGTRFGIQYF.

Ten or more counts support this clonotype. The chain recombines TRBV4-1 with TRBJ2-7; tentative D call: TRBD1 (6 bases). Germline assignment: CDR1 MGHRA and CDR2 YSYEKL. The V end lost 1 base, the J end lost 2 bases, and 12 bases lay between the germline ends. The CDR3 extends over 15 amino acids. CDR3 residues: CASSQGQVGAYEQYF. CDR3 DNA: TGCGCCAGCAGCCAAGGACAGGTTGGGGCCTACGAGCAGTACTTC.

The table lists this clonotype with many counts. This chain joins TRBV10-3 and TRBJ2-5, with D maybe TRBD2 (5 bases). Trimming took off 11 bases at V and 8 bases at J, with 18 bases between the two ends. The CDR3 has 12 amino acids. CDR1 and CDR2 (germline): ENHRY, SYGVKD. The CDR3 region is CAASGSPGTQYF. The CDR3 DNA sequence: TGTGCCGCCTCGGGATCACCTGGAACCCAGTACTTC.

This clonotype was picked up many times. The V call is TRBV20-1, the J call TRBJ2-5; D gene unclear. The CDR3 length is 11 residues. CDR1 and CDR2 (germline): DFQATT, SNEGSKA (reference sequence). Trimming cost V 5 bases and J 3 bases, with 7 bases left between them. DNA for the CDR3: TGCAGTGCTTCCGCGGAAGAGACCCAGTACTTC. It translates to CSASAEETQYF.

This clonotype has a count of ten or more. V is TRBV6-2 or TRBV6-3 and J is TRBJ2-7; weak D call: TRBD1 (6 bases). Trimming shortened V by 4 bases and J by 2 bases, and 12 bases separated the two germline ends. Germline assignment: CDR1 MNHEY and CDR2 SVGEGT. The CDR3 loop spans 14 amino acids. CDR3 nucleotide sequence: TGTGCCAGCAGTTTCTGGGGGCGCCCCTACGAGCAGTACTTC. It encodes CASSFWGRPYEQYF.

At least ten counts were recorded for this clonotype. The V call is TRBV20-1, the J call TRBJ2-1, with 13 bases identical to TRBD2. The CDR3 is 17 residues long. Trimming at V came to 6 bases and at J to 0 bases, leaving 8 bases not matched to a gene. Germline CDR1 is DFQATT and CDR2 is SNEGSKA (reference sequence). DNA of the CDR3: TGCAGTGCCGTGACTAGCGGGGGGTATAACTCCTACAATGAGCAGTTCTTC. It yields the protein CSAVTSGGYNSYNEQFF.

This clonotype appeared many times. V gene TRBV20-1 combines with J gene TRBJ1-2, with 8 nucleotides matching TRBD1. The CDR3 runs 12 residues. In germline, CDR1 is DFQATT, CDR2 SNEGSKA (reference sequence). The V gene end was trimmed by 6 bases and the J gene end by 5 bases; junction bases not matched to a gene: 5. CDR3 region: CSAWTGQYGYTF. The CDR3, as DNA: TGCAGTGCCTGGACAGGGCAATATGGCTACACCTTC.

This clonotype was seen a handful of times. The chain carries TRBV20-1 and TRBJ1-5, with no clear D. The V end was cut by 3 bases, the J end by 6 bases, with 6 bases between. CDR3 length: 11 amino acids. Germline V gene sequence: CDR1 DFQATT, CDR2 SNEGSKA (reference sequence). CDR3 nucleotide sequence: TGCAGTGCTAGCGACTCTCAGCCCCAGCATTTT. It codes for CSASDSQPQHF.